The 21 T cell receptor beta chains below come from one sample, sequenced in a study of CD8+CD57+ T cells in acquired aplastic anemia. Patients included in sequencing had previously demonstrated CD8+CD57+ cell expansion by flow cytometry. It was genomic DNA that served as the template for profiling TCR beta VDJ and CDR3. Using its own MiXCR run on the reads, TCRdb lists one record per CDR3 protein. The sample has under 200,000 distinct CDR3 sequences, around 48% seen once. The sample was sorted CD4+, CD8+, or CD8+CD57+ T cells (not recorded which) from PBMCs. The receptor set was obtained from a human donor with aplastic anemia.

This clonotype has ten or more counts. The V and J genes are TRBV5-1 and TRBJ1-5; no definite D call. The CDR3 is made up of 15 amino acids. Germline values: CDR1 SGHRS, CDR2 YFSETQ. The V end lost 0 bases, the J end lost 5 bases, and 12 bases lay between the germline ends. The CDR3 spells CASSLDGDTDQPQHF. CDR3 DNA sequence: TGCGCCAGCAGCTTGGATGGGGATACCGATCAGCCCCAGCATTTT.

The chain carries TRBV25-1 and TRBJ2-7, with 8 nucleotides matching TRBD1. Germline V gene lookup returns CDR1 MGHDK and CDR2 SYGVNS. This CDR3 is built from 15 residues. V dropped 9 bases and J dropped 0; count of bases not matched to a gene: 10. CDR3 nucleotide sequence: TGTGCCAGTAGCCTCGGACAGGGCCTCTCCTACGAGCAGTACTTC. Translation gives CASSLGQGLSYEQYF.

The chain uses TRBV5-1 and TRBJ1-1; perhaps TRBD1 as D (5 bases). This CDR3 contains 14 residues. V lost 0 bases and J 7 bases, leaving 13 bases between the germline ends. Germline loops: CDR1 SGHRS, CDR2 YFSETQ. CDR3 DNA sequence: TGCGCCAGCAGCTTGGCCGTGGCAGGGAGTGAAGCTTTCTTT. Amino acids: CASSLAVAGSEAFF. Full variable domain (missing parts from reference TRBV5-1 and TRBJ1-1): KAGVTQTPRYLIKTRGQQVTLSCSPISGHRSVSWYQQTPGQGLQFLFEYFSETQRNKGNFPGRFSGRQFSNSRSEMNVSTLELGDSALYLCASSLAVAGSEAFFGQGTRLTVV.

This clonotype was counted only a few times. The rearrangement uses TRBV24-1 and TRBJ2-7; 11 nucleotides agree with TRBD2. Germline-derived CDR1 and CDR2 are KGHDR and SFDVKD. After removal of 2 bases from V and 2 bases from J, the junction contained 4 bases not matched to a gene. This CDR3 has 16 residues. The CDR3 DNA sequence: TGTGCCACCAGTGATTCCCTAGCGGGAGGTACCTACGAGCAGTACTTC. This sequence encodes CATSDSLAGGTYEQYF.

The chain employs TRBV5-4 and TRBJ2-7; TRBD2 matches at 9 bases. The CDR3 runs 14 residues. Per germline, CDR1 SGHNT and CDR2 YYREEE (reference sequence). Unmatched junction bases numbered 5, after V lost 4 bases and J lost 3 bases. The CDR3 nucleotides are TGTGCCAGCAGCGTTTTAGCGGGGGACTACGAGCAGTACTTC. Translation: CASSVLAGDYEQYF.

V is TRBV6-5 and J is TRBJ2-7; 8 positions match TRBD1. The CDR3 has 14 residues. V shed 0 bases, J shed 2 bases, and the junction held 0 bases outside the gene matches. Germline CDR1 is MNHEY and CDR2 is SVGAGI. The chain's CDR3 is CASSYSQGAYEQYF. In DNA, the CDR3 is TGTGCCAGCAGTTACTCACAGGGGGCCTACGAGCAGTACTTC.

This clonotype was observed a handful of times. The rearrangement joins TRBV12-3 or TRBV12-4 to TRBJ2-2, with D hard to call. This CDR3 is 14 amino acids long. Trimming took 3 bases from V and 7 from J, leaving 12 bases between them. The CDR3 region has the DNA TGTGCCAGCAGTTTTGAGGCCCCTGGCGGGGAGCTGTTTTTT. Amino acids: CASSFEAPGGELFF.

CDR3 region: CASAYSFGNQPQHF. The DNA for the CDR3 is TGTGCCAGCGCTTACAGCTTCGGCAATCAGCCCCAGCATTTT. This sequence joins TRBV19 and TRBJ1-5; no reliable D call. The CDR3 contains 14 residues. V was trimmed by 9 bases and J by 2 bases, leaving 14 bases between them. Germline V gives CDR1 LNHDA, CDR2 SQIVND (reference sequence).

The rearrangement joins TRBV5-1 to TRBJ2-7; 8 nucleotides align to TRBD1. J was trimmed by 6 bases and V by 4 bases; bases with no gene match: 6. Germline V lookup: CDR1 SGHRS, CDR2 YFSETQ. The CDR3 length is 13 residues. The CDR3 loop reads CASSPGQGLEQYF. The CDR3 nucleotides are TGCGCCAGCAGCCCTGGACAGGGCCTCGAGCAGTACTTC.

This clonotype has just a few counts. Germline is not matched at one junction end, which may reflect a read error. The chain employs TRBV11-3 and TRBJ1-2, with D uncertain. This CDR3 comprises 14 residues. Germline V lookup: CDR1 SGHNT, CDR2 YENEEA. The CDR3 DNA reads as TGTACCAGCAGCTCGGACGGGAATAACTATGGCTACACCTTC. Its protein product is CTSSSDGNNYGYTF.

The CDR3 loop is CASTTPAISSGNTIYF. Here the CDR3 DNA reads TGTGCCAGCACAACCCCGGCGATAAGCTCTGGAAACACCATATATTTT. V and J are TRBV28 and TRBJ1-3; D not certain. The CDR3 has 16 residues. Trimming left V 7 bases short and J 0 bases short, with 16 bases between. Germline values: CDR1 MDHEN, CDR2 SYDVKM.

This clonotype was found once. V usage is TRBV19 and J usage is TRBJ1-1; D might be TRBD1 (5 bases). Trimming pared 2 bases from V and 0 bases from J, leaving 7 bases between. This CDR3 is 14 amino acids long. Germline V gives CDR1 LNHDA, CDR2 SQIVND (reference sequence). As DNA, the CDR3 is TGTGCCAGTAGTATAAGGGGTATGAACACTGAAGCTTTCTTT. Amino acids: CASSIRGMNTEAFF.

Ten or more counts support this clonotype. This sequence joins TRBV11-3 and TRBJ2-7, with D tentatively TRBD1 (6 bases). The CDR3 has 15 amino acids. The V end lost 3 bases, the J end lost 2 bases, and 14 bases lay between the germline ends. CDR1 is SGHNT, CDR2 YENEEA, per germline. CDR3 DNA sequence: TGTGCCAGCAGCTTGTCACAGGGAGTCACCTACGAGCAGTACTTC. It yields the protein CASSLSQGVTYEQYF. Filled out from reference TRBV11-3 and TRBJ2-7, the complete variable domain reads EAGVVQSPRYKIIEKKQPVAFWCNPISGHNTLYWYLQNLGQGPELLIRYENEEAVDDSQLPKDRFSAERLKGVDSTLKIQPAELGDSAVYLCASSLSQGVTYEQYFGPGTRLTVT.

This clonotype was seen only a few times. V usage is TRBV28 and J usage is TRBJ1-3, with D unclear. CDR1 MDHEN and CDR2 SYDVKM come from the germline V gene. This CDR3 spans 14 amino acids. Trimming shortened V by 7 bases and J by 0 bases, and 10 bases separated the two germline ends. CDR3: CASIQRHSGNTIYF. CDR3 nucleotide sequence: TGTGCCAGCATACAGCGCCACTCTGGAAACACCATATATTTT. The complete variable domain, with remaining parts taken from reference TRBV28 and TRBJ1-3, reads DVKVTQSSRYLVKRTGEKVFLECVQDMDHENMFWYRQDPGLGLRLIYFSYDVKMKEKGDIPEGYSVSREKKERFSLILESASTNQTSMYLCASIQRHSGNTIYFGEGSWLTVV.

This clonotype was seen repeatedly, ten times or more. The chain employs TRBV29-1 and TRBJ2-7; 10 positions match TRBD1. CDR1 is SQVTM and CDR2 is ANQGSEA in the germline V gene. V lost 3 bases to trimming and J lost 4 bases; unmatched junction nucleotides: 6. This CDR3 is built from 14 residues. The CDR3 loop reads CSVEKGDRGYEQYF. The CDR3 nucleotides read TGCAGCGTTGAGAAGGGGGACAGGGGTTACGAGCAGTACTTC.

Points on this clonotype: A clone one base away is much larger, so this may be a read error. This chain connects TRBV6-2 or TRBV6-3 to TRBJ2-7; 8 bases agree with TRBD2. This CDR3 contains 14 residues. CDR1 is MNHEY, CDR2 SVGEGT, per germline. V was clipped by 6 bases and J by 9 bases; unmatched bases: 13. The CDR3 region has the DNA TGTGCCAGCAGAAGAAGCGGGAGCGGCAACGCGCAGTACTTC. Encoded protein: CASRRSGSGNAQYF.

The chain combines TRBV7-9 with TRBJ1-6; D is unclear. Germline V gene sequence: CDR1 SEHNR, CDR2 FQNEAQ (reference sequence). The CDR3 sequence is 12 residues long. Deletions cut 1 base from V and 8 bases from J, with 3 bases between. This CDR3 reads CASSLGYSPLHF. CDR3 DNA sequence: TGTGCCAGCAGCTTAGGATATTCACCCCTCCACTTT.

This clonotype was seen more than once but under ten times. The DNA for the CDR3 is TGTGCCTGGAGTAGCACGCAGGATAATCAGCCCCAGCATTTT. This sequence encodes CAWSSTQDNQPQHF. The chain carries TRBV30 and TRBJ1-5; D is uncertain. Germline values: CDR1 GTSNPN, CDR2 SVGIG (reference sequence). This CDR3 is 14 amino acids long. With 2 bases removed from V and 4 bases from J, the gap between germline ends came to 12 bases.

The CDR3 nucleotides read TGCAGTGCTAGAGTCTTAAATTCACCCCTCCACTTT. The encoded protein is CSARVLNSPLHF. This sequence joins TRBV20-1 and TRBJ1-6; D is ambiguous. This CDR3 is 12 amino acids long. Germline V gene data show CDR1 as DFQATT and CDR2 as SNEGSKA (reference sequence). V was shortened by 1 base and J by 7 bases, with 5 bases between the two germline ends.

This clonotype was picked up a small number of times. The CDR3 DNA sequence: TGTGCCACCAGTGGGACTAGCACAGATACGCAGTATTTT. This gives the protein CATSGTSTDTQYF. This chain joins TRBV24-1 and TRBJ2-3; possible D gene TRBD2, 5 bases. V was trimmed by 5 bases and J by 0 bases, leaving 5 bases between them. Per the germline V gene, CDR1 is KGHDR and CDR2 is SFDVKD. The CDR3 is 13 amino acids.

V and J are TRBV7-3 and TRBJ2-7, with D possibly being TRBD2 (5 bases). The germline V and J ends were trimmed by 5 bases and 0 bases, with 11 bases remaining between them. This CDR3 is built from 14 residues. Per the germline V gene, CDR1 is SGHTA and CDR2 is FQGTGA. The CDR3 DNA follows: TGTGCCAGCAGCCCCGGGGAAGGCTCCTACGAGCAGTACTTC. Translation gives CASSPGEGSYEQYF.